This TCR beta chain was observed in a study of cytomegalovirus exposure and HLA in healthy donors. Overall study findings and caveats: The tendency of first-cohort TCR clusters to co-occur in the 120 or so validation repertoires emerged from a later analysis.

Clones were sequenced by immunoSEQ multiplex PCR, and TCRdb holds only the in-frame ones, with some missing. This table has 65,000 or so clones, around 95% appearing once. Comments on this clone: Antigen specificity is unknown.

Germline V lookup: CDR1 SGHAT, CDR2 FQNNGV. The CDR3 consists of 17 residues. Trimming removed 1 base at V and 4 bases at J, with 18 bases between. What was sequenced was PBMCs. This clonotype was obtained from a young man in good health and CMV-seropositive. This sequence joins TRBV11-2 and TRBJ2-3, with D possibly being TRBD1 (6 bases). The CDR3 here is CASSLGGGTRRADTQYF. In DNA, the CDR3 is TGTGCCAGCAGCTTAGGAGGGGGAACGCGGCGCGCAGATACGCAGTATTTT.